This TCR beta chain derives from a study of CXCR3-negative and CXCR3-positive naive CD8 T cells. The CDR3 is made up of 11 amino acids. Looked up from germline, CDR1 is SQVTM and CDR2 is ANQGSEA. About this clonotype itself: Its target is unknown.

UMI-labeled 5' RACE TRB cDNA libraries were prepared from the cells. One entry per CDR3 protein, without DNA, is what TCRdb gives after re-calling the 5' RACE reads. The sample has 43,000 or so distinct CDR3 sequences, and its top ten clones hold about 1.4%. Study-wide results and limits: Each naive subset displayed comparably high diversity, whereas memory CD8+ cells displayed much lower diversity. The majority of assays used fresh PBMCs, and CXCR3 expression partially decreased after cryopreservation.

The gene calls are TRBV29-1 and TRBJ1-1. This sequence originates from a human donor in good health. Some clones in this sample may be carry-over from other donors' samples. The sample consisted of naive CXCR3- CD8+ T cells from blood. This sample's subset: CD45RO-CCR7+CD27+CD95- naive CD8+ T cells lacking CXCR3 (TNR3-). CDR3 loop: CSVEPDTEAFF.